The sequence of this T cell receptor (beta chain) was determined in a study of post-analysis software for immune sequencing data. Study outcomes and limitations: Among four to six TRBV segments more frequent in patients than controls were TRBV5-6, TRBV5-1 and TRBV20-1. Significantly lower normalized Chao1 diversity was seen in multiple sclerosis patients than in controls. With F measure, samples from one preparation batch clustered together strongly.

The authors incorporated unique molecular identifiers into the TCR beta cDNA libraries. The authors obtained some 500,000 cDNA molecules from roughly 1.1 to 9.2 million T cells. MiXCR was run by TCRdb on the PCR reads, yielding one entry per CDR3 protein. The data show about 160,000 distinct CDR3 sequences, with 35% to 40% seen just once and 28% held by the top ten. The CDR3 consists of 16 residues. V was pared by 6 bases and J by 2 bases, with 13 bases between. Germline V gene lookup returns CDR1 KGHDR and CDR2 SFDVKD. The table lists this clonotype with a few counts. Its antigen is as yet unknown. The material was blood, obtained after autologous hematopoietic stem cell transplantation. The rearrangement joins TRBV24-1 to TRBJ2-6, with a tentative D call TRBD1 (5 bases). The sequence derives from a girl aged 10 to 17 with multiple sclerosis. The CDR3 reads CATSHFQGPGANVLTF. The CDR3 bases are TGTGCCACCAGTCACTTCCAGGGCCCTGGGGCCAACGTCCTGACTTTC.